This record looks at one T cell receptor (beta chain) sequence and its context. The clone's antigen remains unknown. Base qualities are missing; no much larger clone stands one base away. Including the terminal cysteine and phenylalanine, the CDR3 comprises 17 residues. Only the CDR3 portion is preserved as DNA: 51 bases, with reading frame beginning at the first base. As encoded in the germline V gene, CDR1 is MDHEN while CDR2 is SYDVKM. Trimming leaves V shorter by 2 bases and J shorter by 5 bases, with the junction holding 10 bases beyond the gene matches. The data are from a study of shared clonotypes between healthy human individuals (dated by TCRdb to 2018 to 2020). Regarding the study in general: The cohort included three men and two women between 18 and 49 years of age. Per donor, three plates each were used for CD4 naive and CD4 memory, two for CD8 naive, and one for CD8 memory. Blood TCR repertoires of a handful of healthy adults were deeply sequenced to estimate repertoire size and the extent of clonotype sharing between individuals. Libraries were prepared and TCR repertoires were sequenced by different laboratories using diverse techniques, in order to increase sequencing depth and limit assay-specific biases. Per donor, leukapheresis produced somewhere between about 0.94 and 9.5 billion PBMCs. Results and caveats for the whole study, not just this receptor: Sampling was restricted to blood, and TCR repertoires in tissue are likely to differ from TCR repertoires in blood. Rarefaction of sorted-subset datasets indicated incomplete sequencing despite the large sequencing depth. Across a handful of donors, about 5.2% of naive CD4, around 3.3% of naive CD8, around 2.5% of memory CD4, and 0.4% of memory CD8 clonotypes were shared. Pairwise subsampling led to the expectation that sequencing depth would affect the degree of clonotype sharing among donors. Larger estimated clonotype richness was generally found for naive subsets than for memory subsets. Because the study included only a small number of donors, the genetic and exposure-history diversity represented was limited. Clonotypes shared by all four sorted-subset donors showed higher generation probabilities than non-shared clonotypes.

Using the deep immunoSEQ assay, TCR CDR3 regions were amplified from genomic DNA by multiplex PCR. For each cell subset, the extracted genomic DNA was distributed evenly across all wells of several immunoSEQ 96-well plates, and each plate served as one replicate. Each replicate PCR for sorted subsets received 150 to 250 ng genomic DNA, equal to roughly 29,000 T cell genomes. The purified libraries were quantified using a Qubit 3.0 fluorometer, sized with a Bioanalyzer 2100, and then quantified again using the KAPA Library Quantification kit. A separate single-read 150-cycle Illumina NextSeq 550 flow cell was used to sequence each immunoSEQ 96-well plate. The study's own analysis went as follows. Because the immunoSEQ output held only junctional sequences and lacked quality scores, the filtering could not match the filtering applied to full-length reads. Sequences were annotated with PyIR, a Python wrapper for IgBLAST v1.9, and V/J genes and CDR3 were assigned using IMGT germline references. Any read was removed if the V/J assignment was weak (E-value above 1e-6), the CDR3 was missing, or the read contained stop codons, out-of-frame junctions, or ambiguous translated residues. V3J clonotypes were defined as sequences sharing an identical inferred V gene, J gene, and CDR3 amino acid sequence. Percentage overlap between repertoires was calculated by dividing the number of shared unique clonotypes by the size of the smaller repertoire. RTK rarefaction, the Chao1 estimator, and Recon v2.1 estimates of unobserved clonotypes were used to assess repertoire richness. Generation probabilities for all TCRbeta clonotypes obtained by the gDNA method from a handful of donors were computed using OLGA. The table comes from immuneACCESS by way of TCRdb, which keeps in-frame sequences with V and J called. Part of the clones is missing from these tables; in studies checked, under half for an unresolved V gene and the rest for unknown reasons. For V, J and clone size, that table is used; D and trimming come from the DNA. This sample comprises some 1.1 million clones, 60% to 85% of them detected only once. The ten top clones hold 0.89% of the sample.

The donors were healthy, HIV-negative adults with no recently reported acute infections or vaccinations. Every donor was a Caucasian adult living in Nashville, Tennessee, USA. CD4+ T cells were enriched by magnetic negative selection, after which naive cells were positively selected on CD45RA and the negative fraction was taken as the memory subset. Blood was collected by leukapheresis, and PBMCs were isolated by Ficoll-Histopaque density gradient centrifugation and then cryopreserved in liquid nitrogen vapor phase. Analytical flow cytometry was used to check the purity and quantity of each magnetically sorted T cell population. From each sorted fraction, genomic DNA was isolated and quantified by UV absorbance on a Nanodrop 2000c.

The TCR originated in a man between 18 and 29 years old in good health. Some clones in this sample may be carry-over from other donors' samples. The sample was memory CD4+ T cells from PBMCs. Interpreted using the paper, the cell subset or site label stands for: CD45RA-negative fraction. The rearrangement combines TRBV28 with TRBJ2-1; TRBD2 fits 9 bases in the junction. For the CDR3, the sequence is CASSLGLAGKLDNEQFF. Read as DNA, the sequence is TGTGCCAGCAGTTTAGGTCTAGCGGGAAAATTAGACAATGAGCAGTTCTTC.